These 19 T cell receptor beta chains came from one sample sequenced in a study of blood T cell repertoires in COVID-19 (dated by TCRdb to between 2020 and 2021). Library preparation was by the immunoSEQ multiplex PCR assay. In its TCRdb copy, this immuneACCESS table keeps in-frame sequences only and misses some clones. Where compared with another copy, unresolved V genes explain less than half of these, and the others have no known cause. The sample table records 300,000 or so clones; 87% of these occur just once. Jointly, the top ten make up less than 9.5% of the sample. The sample taken for sequencing was peripheral blood. These receptors were obtained from a woman in her fifties or sixties who had recovered from COVID-19.

This chain connects TRBV7-6 to TRBJ1-6; D is unclear. V lost 4 bases and J lost 6, with 4 bases in between. Germline loops: CDR1 SGHVS, CDR2 FNYEAQ. The CDR3 is 12 amino acids. As DNA, the CDR3 is TGTGCCAGCAGCTCTCTTAATTCACCCCTCCACTTT. Its translation is CASSSLNSPLHF.

This clone was seen more than once but under ten times. The rearrangement uses TRBV11-2 and TRBJ2-7, with TRBD1 matching over 7 bases. V lost 4 bases and J lost 6; bases outside the gene matches: 3. The V gene's germline CDR1 is SGHAT and CDR2 FQNNGV. CDR3 size: 12 residues. CDR3 coding DNA: TGTGCCAGCAGCTCTACAGGGGCCGAGCAGTACTTC. Translating gives CASSSTGAEQYF.

The chain uses TRBV6-5 and TRBJ1-2, with 10 bases aligning to TRBD1. The CDR3 length is 15 residues. Germline V gene data show CDR1 as MNHEY and CDR2 as SVGAGI. With 5 bases clipped from V and 4 bases from J, the junction kept 7 bases outside the gene matches. The CDR3 is CASSPRDRGAYGYTF. The DNA of the CDR3 is TGTGCCAGCAGTCCGAGGGACAGGGGAGCCTATGGCTACACCTTC.

The chain employs TRBV3-1 (or the pseudogene TRBV3-2) and TRBJ2-5, with D possibly being TRBD2 (5 bases). CDR1 is LGHDT and CDR2 is YNNKEL in the germline V gene (reference sequence). This CDR3 has 16 amino acids. Trimming left V 4 bases short and J 0 bases short, with 15 bases between. This chain's CDR3 is CASSPGELPYQETQYF. Here the CDR3 DNA reads TGTGCCAGCAGCCCCGGGGAGCTGCCCTACCAAGAGACCCAGTACTTC.

V and J are TRBV7-2 and TRBJ2-5; D may be TRBD2 (5 bases). From germline, CDR1 is SGHTA and CDR2 FQGNSA. The CDR3 runs 14 residues. V lost 2 bases to trimming and J lost 1 base, with 8 bases between them. The CDR3 loop is CASSLTRGQETQYF. CDR3 nucleotide sequence: TGTGCCAGCAGCTTAACACGGGGCCAAGAGACCCAGTACTTC.

The rearrangement uses TRBV4-3 and TRBJ2-7, with TRBD2 identical over 7 bases. CDR1 LGHNA and CDR2 YSLEER come from the germline V gene. The CDR3 covers 14 residues. V was clipped by 0 bases and J by 6 bases; unmatched bases: 5. This chain's CDR3 is CASSQEIAGIEQYF. The CDR3 DNA sequence: TGCGCCAGCAGCCAAGAAATAGCGGGCATCGAGCAGTACTTC.

This sequence joins TRBV18 and TRBJ1-2; TRBD1 matches at 8 bases. This CDR3 has 15 amino acids. Germline CDR1 and CDR2: KGHSH and LQKENI. V lost 3 bases and J lost 6; bases outside the gene matches: 9. Written as DNA, the CDR3 is TGTGCCAGCTCACCCTCGGACAGGGCAGGAGATGGCTACACCTTC. Translating it yields CASSPSDRAGDGYTF.

The chain employs TRBV18 and TRBJ2-1; 8 bases map to TRBD1. The CDR3 totals 15 residues. After removal of 2 bases from V and 9 bases from J, the junction contained 9 bases not matched to a gene. CDR1 KGHSH and CDR2 LQKENI come from the germline V gene. The CDR3 reads CASSPTTGAAGEQFF. DNA for the CDR3: TGTGCCAGCTCACCAACGACAGGGGCGGCTGGTGAGCAGTTCTTC.

This sequence joins TRBV15 and TRBJ1-1, with D perhaps matching TRBD1 (6 bases). Germline CDR1 LNHNV, CDR2 YYDKDF (reference sequence). The V gene lost 4 bases and the J gene lost 10 bases, with 22 bases spanning the gap. This CDR3 spans 15 amino acids. The CDR3 sequence is CATSIGGAEIWRAFF. CDR3 in DNA: TGTGCCACCAGCATTGGGGGCGCGGAGATCTGGCGAGCTTTCTTT.

The J gene is TRBJ1-2, the V gene TRBV5-6; perhaps TRBD1 as D (5 bases). V dropped 4 bases and J dropped 5 bases, with 18 bases sitting between them. This CDR3 has 15 amino acids. Germline V gives CDR1 SGHDT, CDR2 YYEEEE. CDR3 in amino acids: CASSPTFRGGYGYTF. The CDR3 DNA sequence: TGTGCCAGCAGCCCCACCTTTCGGGGGGGTTATGGCTACACCTTC.

The chain uses TRBV7-7 and TRBJ2-5; TRBD2 aligns across 7 bases. The CDR3 spans 15 residues. V lost 1 base and J lost 1; bases outside the gene matches: 3. Germline loops: CDR1 SSHAT, CDR2 FNYEAQ (reference sequence). As DNA, the CDR3 is TGTGCCAGCAGCTTAGAGGGACTACCCCAAGAGACCCAGTACTTC. This sequence encodes CASSLEGLPQETQYF.

The chain employs TRBV20-1 and TRBJ2-3; D not resolved. This CDR3 has 19 residues. Trimming took off 3 bases at V and 0 bases at J, with 25 bases between the two ends. Germline CDR1 and CDR2: DFQATT and SNEGSKA (reference sequence). CDR3 in DNA: TGCAGTGCTAGTCGCGGCAGAGCCGGCACCTTTTCTAGCACAGATACGCAGTATTTT. It translates to CSASRGRAGTFSSTDTQYF.

This clone was counted a single time. The V gene is TRBV4-2, the J gene TRBJ1-3, with D possibly matching TRBD1 (5 bases). V gave up 2 bases and J gave up 4 bases, with 9 bases separating them. CDR3 length: 14 amino acids. Germline assignment: CDR1 LGHNA and CDR2 YNFKEQ. In DNA form, the CDR3 reads TGTGCCAGCAGCCAACCGGAGGGGGGAAACACCATATATTTT. Protein: CASSQPEGGNTIYF.

This rearrangement joins TRBV19 to TRBJ2-1, with 14 bases aligning to TRBD2. V was clipped by 3 bases and J by 8 bases; unmatched bases: 6. This CDR3 has 16 amino acids. CDR1 and CDR2 from the germline V gene are LNHDA and SQIVND (reference sequence). The CDR3 DNA is TGTGCCAGTAGTATTATGGGGACTAGCGGGAGTGATGAGCAGTTCTTC. Protein sequence: CASSIMGTSGSDEQFF.

The chain's CDR3 is CASSRTGFGTGELFF. Here the CDR3 DNA reads TGTGCCAGCAGCCGGACAGGGTTTGGCACCGGGGAGCTGTTTTTT. The chain links TRBV11-3 to TRBJ2-2; 8 nucleotides match TRBD1. Looked up from germline, CDR1 is SGHNT and CDR2 is YENEEA. V was pared by 5 bases and J by 4 bases, with 6 bases of the junction left unmatched. This CDR3 has 15 amino acids.

The chain links TRBV27 to TRBJ2-7, with 7 bases identical to TRBD1. The J segment lost 2 bases and the V segment lost 6 bases, leaving 13 bases of the junction unmatched. In germline, CDR1 is MNHEY, CDR2 SMNVEV (reference sequence). The CDR3 totals 16 residues. CDR3 protein: CASRTPNRGFTYEQYF. The DNA of the CDR3 is TGTGCCAGCAGAACGCCCAACAGGGGCTTCACCTACGAGCAGTACTTC.

This chain joins TRBV7-8 and TRBJ2-5; 7 bases line up with TRBD1. Germline V gives CDR1 SGHVS, CDR2 FQNEAQ. Trimming took 4 bases from V and 5 from J; bases not matched to a gene: 10. This CDR3 has 15 residues. CDR3 DNA sequence: TGTGCCAGCAGCTACGACAGGGTTTCGAGCGAGACCCAGTACTTC. It yields the protein CASSYDRVSSETQYF. The full variable domain, completed using reference TRBV7-8 and TRBJ2-5, is GAGVSQSPRYKVAKRGQDVALRCDPISGHVSLFWYQQALGQGPEFLTYFQNEAQLDKSGLPSDRFFAERPEGSVSTLKIQRTQQEDSAVYLCASSYDRVSSETQYFGPGTRLLVL.

This chain connects TRBV16 to TRBJ2-4; D ambiguous. Germline CDR1 and CDR2: KGHSY and FQNENV. The CDR3 contains 13 residues. Trimming took 1 base from V and 6 from J, leaving 7 bases between them. The CDR3 DNA is TGTGCCAGCAGCCAATTCACTGGAAACATTCAGTACTTC. Its protein product is CASSQFTGNIQYF.

This chain uses TRBV9 with TRBJ2-7, with 8 bases matching TRBD1. There are 16 residues in the CDR3. Germline CDR1 SGDLS, CDR2 YYNGEE. After removal of 4 bases from V and 6 bases from J, the junction contained 15 bases not matched to a gene. CDR3 in amino acids: CASSSGTGTGGREQYF. Written as DNA, the CDR3 is TGTGCCAGCAGCTCTGGCACCGGGACAGGCGGCCGCGAGCAGTACTTC.